These 27 T cell receptor beta chains originate from one sample sequenced in a study of control samples from healthy donors and cancer patients. Generated by immunoSEQ multiplex PCR, the TCRdb table keeps only in-frame clones and is missing some. There are about 85,000 clones in the sample; about 88% occur only once, and 7.5% to 8% lies in the top ten. Material: blood. The receptors here all came from a woman aged 60-75 years in good health.

This clone was found once. V usage is TRBV7-9 and J usage is TRBJ1-1; D ambiguous. This CDR3 has 14 amino acids. Germline-derived CDR1 and CDR2 are SEHNR and FQNEAQ (reference sequence). Trimming removed 5 bases at V and 0 bases at J, with 10 bases between. This chain's CDR3 is CASSPEAVNTEAFF. Here the CDR3 DNA reads TGTGCCAGCAGCCCCGAGGCAGTGAACACTGAAGCTTTCTTT.

The chain has TRBV18 and TRBJ1-5; no firm D call. CDR1 and CDR2 from the germline V gene are KGHSH and LQKENI. V was trimmed by 3 bases and J by 6 bases, leaving 9 bases between them. The CDR3 contains 13 residues. The CDR3 bases are TGTGCCAGCTCACCGAGCTTAGGTCAGCCCCAGCATTTT. Translation gives CASSPSLGQPQHF.

CDR3 sequence: CASSIPGAPNYGYTF. CDR3 in DNA: TGTGCCAGTAGTATACCGGGGGCCCCTAACTATGGCTACACCTTC. J is TRBJ1-2 and V is TRBV19; D possibly corresponds to TRBD1 (6 bases). CDR3 size: 15 residues. CDR1 is LNHDA and CDR2 is SQIVND in the germline V gene (reference sequence). The ends were cut back, 2 bases at V and 0 bases at J, with 10 bases in the middle. The full variable domain, in which reference TRBV19 and TRBJ1-2 provide the parts outside the CDR3, is DGGITQSPKYLFRKEGQNVTLSCEQNLNHDAMYWYRQDPGQGLRLIYYSQIVNDFQKGDIAEGYSVSREKKESFPLTVTSAQKNPTAFYLCASSIPGAPNYGYTFGSGTRLTVV.

The chain links TRBV5-1 to TRBJ2-6, with a weak D call TRBD1 (5 bases). Trimming left V 1 base short and J 1 base short, with 9 bases between. Germline lookup yields CDR1 SGHRS and CDR2 YFSETQ. This CDR3 comprises 16 residues. The CDR3 DNA is TGCGCCAGCAGCTTGACCCCAGGGTCTGGGGCCAACGTCCTGACTTTC. This encodes CASSLTPGSGANVLTF.

CDR3 nucleotides: TGTGCCAGCAGACGATCCGGGACAGGTATTAACTATGGCTACACCTTC. The encoded protein is CASRRSGTGINYGYTF. The chain couples TRBV11-2 to TRBJ1-2, with 8 bases matching TRBD1. This CDR3 is built from 16 residues. Germline V CDR1 and CDR2: SGHAT, FQNNGV. Losses at the gene ends were 6 bases for V and 1 base for J; bases not matched to a gene: 10.

The sample holds a few counts of this clone. The V and J genes are TRBV18 and TRBJ2-5; D gene ambiguous. The germline V gene encodes CDR1 KGHSH and CDR2 LQKENI. Trimming pared 3 bases from V and 4 bases from J, leaving 6 bases between. The CDR3 runs to 12 residues. This chain's CDR3 is CASSPVGETQYF. In DNA, the CDR3 is TGTGCCAGCTCACCGGTAGGAGAGACCCAGTACTTC.

The J gene is TRBJ2-7, the V gene TRBV5-5; 12 nucleotides agree with TRBD2. Germline assignment: CDR1 SGHKS and CDR2 YYEKEE (reference sequence). Trimming at V came to 3 bases and at J to 4 bases, leaving 2 bases not matched to a gene. The CDR3 runs 14 residues. The CDR3 DNA is TGTGCCAGCAGCTCCGGGACTAGCGGGTACGAGCAGTACTTC. Amino acid sequence: CASSSGTSGYEQYF. Complete variable domain (other parts from reference TRBV5-5 and TRBJ2-7): DAGVTQSPTHLIKTRGQQVTLRCSPISGHKSVSWYQQVLGQGPQFIFQYYEKEERGRGNFPDRFSARQFPNYSSELNVNALLLGDSALYLCASSSGTSGYEQYFGPGTRLTVT.

V and J are TRBV4-2 and TRBJ2-7; D is possibly TRBD2 (5 bases). The CDR3 is 12 amino acids. Germline CDR1 reads LGHNA; CDR2 reads YNFKEQ. The germline V and J ends were trimmed by 5 bases and 0 bases, with 5 bases remaining between them. CDR3 loop: CASSGSSYEQYF. CDR3 nucleotides: TGTGCCAGCAGCGGGAGCTCCTACGAGCAGTACTTC.

The CDR3 bases are TGTGCCATCTCAGGGGCCGGGCAGCCCCAGCATTTT. Encoded protein: CAISGAGQPQHF. The rearrangement joins TRBV10-3 to TRBJ1-5, with a weak D call TRBD1 (6 bases). There are 12 residues in the CDR3. In germline, CDR1 is ENHRY, CDR2 SYGVKD. Trimming shortened V by 8 bases and J by 7 bases, and 12 bases separated the two germline ends.

CDR3 residues: CASSGEESPYEQYF. In nucleotides, the CDR3 is TGTGCCAGCAGCGGCGAGGAGTCCCCCTACGAGCAGTACTTC. The V gene is TRBV9, the J gene TRBJ2-7, with D unclear. The CDR3 has 14 amino acids. Germline CDR1 and CDR2: SGDLS and YYNGEE. V was shortened by 3 bases and J by 2 bases, with 12 bases between the two germline ends. Full variable domain (outside the CDR3, taken from reference TRBV9 and TRBJ2-7): DSGVTQTPKHLITATGQRVTLRCSPRSGDLSVYWYQQSLDQGLQFLIQYYNGEERAKGNILERFSAQQFPDLHSELNLSSLELGDSALYFCASSGEESPYEQYFGPGTRLTVT.

This chain joins TRBV10-3 and TRBJ1-4; possibly TRBD1 for D (6 bases). CDR3 length: 17 residues. V lost 6 bases and J 3 bases, leaving 20 bases between the germline ends. Germline-derived CDR1 and CDR2 are ENHRY and SYGVKD. In DNA, the CDR3 is TGTGCCATCAGCAAGGGGGAAGTCCGCTCGGCTAATGAAAAACTGTTTTTT. It is translated as CAISKGEVRSANEKLFF.

The V gene is TRBV5-1, the J gene TRBJ2-7; TRBD1 might be the D (5 bases). V dropped 3 bases and J dropped 9 bases, with 13 bases sitting between them. This CDR3 comprises 12 residues. CDR1 is SGHRS and CDR2 is YFSETQ in the germline V gene. CDR3 region: CASSSDTPGQYF. For the CDR3, the DNA is TGCGCCAGCAGCTCGGACACCCCCGGGCAGTACTTC.

The chain is built from TRBV7-8 and TRBJ2-3, with 12 bases fitting TRBD2. After removal of 4 bases from V and 2 bases from J, the junction contained 10 bases not matched to a gene. Germline V CDR1 and CDR2: SGHVS, FQNEAQ. This CDR3 is built from 18 residues. CDR3 DNA: TGTGCCAGCAGCTCCGGCCGGACTAGCGGGGAGTACACAGATACGCAGTATTTT. Translated, it gives CASSSGRTSGEYTDTQYF. Together with reference TRBV7-8 and TRBJ2-3, the CDR3 gives the full variable domain: GAGVSQSPRYKVAKRGQDVALRCDPISGHVSLFWYQQALGQGPEFLTYFQNEAQLDKSGLPSDRFFAERPEGSVSTLKIQRTQQEDSAVYLCASSSGRTSGEYTDTQYFGPGTRLTVL.

The chain has TRBV5-1 and TRBJ1-3; 9 nucleotides align to TRBD1. The CDR3 totals 16 residues. Germline V gene sequence: CDR1 SGHRS, CDR2 YFSETQ. Unmatched junction bases numbered 8, after V lost 4 bases and J lost 3 bases. CDR3 region: CASSASGQGGGNTIYF. The CDR3 coding sequence is TGCGCCAGCAGCGCATCGGGACAGGGAGGTGGAAACACCATATATTTT.

V is TRBV10-3 and J is TRBJ1-1; D might be TRBD1 (5 bases). Germline loops: CDR1 ENHRY, CDR2 SYGVKD. Trimming removed 6 bases at V and 3 bases at J, with 11 bases between. This CDR3 region has 13 residues. CDR3 in amino acids: CAIRGWGDTEAFF. DNA of the CDR3: TGTGCCATCAGAGGGTGGGGCGACACTGAAGCTTTCTTT.

The chain is built from TRBV19 and TRBJ2-7; 8 nucleotides match TRBD2. The junction had 25 bases not matched to a gene; V was cut back by 4 bases and J by 5 bases. CDR1 is LNHDA, CDR2 SQIVND, per germline (reference sequence). The CDR3 sequence is 20 residues long. CDR3 nucleotides: TGTGCCAGTAGTAAGCTCAATAGCGGGACCCCTGCCAGACCGTCGAACGAGCAGTACTTC. Its protein is CASSKLNSGTPARPSNEQYF.

The chain has TRBV4-2 and TRBJ1-5; perhaps TRBD1 as D (6 bases). The germline V and J ends were trimmed by 4 bases and 7 bases, with 14 bases remaining between them. Germline lookup yields CDR1 LGHNA and CDR2 YNFKEQ. The CDR3 runs to 14 residues. The DNA of the CDR3 is TGTGCCAGCAGCCCCAGCGGGGGCATCCAGCCCCAGCATTTT. Translating gives CASSPSGGIQPQHF.

The chain couples TRBV7-8 to TRBJ2-1, with a tentative D call TRBD1 (5 bases). The CDR3 consists of 14 residues. V dropped 1 base and J dropped 4 bases, with 8 bases sitting between them. Germline lookup yields CDR1 SGHVS and CDR2 FQNEAQ. The CDR3 DNA is TGTGCCAGCAGCTTAGAGGGGCCTTACAATGAGCAGTTCTTC. It encodes CASSLEGPYNEQFF.

J is TRBJ1-1 and V is TRBV2, with 10 bases lining up with TRBD1. Germline CDR1 and CDR2: SNHLY and FYNNEI. The V segment lost 5 bases and the J segment 2 bases; nucleotides outside the gene matches: 5. The CDR3 runs 15 residues. The CDR3 protein is CASSKTTGGNTEAFF. The CDR3 nucleotides are TGTGCCAGCAGTAAAACGACAGGGGGCAACACTGAAGCTTTCTTT.

This clone was seen ten or more times. The chain employs TRBV30 and TRBJ2-5; D is uncertain. This CDR3 has 13 amino acids. Trimming left V 1 base short and J 1 base short, with 7 bases between. Germline-derived CDR1 and CDR2 are GTSNPN and SVGIG (reference sequence). CDR3 sequence: CAWSGRVQETQYF. DNA for the CDR3: TGTGCCTGGAGTGGACGGGTCCAAGAGACCCAGTACTTC.

This rearrangement joins TRBV7-8 to TRBJ2-7, with 9 bases identical to TRBD2. V lost 5 bases, J lost 6 bases, and 11 bases stayed unmatched. The germline V gene encodes CDR1 SGHVS and CDR2 FQNEAQ. There are 15 residues in the CDR3. This CDR3 is CASSISGSSSGEQYF. The CDR3 nucleotides read TGTGCCAGCAGCATTAGCGGGAGTAGTAGTGGCGAGCAGTACTTC.

V gene TRBV5-1 combines with J gene TRBJ1-2, with D perhaps TRBD1 (6 bases). The germline CDR1 and CDR2 sequences are SGHRS and YFSETQ. The length of the CDR3 is 15 residues. The ends were cut back, 0 bases at V and 4 bases at J, with 13 bases in the middle. The CDR3 DNA is TGCGCCAGCAGCTTGGCGGCAGGGGCGGGCTATGGCTACACCTTC. This encodes CASSLAAGAGYGYTF.

This clone was seen once. The chain is built from TRBV9 and TRBJ2-5; D unresolved. Trimming removed 0 bases from V and 3 bases from J, with 9 bases in between. The germline V gene encodes CDR1 SGDLS and CDR2 YYNGEE. The CDR3 spans 14 residues. The CDR3: CASSVGGAEETQYF. The CDR3 DNA sequence: TGTGCCAGCAGCGTAGGGGGTGCCGAAGAGACCCAGTACTTC.

This clone has more than one count but fewer than ten. This chain joins TRBV11-2 and TRBJ2-5; weak D call: TRBD2 (6 bases). CDR1 is SGHAT and CDR2 is FQNNGV in the germline V gene. The CDR3 totals 16 residues. Trimming left V 4 bases short and J 4 bases short, with 19 bases between. For the CDR3, the DNA is TGTGCCAGCAGCTCGGGAGCGTCTCCGGCATCAGAGACCCAGTACTTC. Protein sequence: CASSSGASPASETQYF.

The sample holds one count of this clone. The V gene is TRBV5-1, the J gene TRBJ2-6, with D possibly TRBD1 on 5 matching bases. The CDR3 length is 15 residues. V was shortened by 2 bases and J by 4 bases, with 10 bases between the two germline ends. CDR1 is SGHRS, CDR2 YFSETQ, per germline. CDR3 DNA: TGCGCCAGCAGCTTTCAGGGCGTAGGGGCCAACGTCCTGACTTTC. It is translated as CASSFQGVGANVLTF.

The chain combines TRBV6-1 with TRBJ1-3; the match to TRBD1 covers 7 bases. The V segment lost 1 base and the J segment 2 bases; nucleotides outside the gene matches: 11. Germline CDR1 MNHNS, CDR2 SASEGT. The CDR3 consists of 18 residues. CDR3 in amino acids: CASSEEGHRGGPGNTIYF. CDR3 in DNA: TGTGCCAGCAGTGAAGAAGGGCACAGGGGAGGACCTGGAAACACCATATATTTT.

The chain has TRBV7-2 and TRBJ2-3, with TRBD2 as a possible D gene (5 bases). Germline CDR1 SGHTA, CDR2 FQGNSA. The CDR3 contains 14 residues. V lost 0 bases, J lost 5 bases, and 9 bases lay in between. CDR3 amino acids: CASSLALAGDTQYF. CDR3 coding DNA: TGTGCCAGCAGCTTAGCGTTGGCGGGAGATACGCAGTATTTT.